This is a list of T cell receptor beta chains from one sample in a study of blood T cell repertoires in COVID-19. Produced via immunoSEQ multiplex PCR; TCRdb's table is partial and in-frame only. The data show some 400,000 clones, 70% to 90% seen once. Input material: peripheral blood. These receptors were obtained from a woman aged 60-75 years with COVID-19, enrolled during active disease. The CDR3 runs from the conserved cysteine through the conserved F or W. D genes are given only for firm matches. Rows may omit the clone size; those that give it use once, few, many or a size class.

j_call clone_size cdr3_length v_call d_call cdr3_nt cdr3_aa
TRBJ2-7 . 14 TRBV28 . TGTGCCAGCAGTCCCCTCTGGAGATCCTACGAGCAGTACTTC CASSPLWRSYEQYF
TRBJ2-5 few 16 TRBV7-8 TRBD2 TGTGCCAGCAGCACTGGGACTAGCGGGGCTAGGGAGACCCAGTACTTC CASSTGTSGARETQYF
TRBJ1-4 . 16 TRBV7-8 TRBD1 TGTGCCAGCAGCTCCCAGCGGGGGACAGGGCGGGAAAAACTGTTTTTT CASSSQRGTGREKLFF
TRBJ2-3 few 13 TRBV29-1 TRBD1 TGCAGCGATACCGGGACAGGCACAGATACGCAGTATTTT CSDTGTGTDTQYF
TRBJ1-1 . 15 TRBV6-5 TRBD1 TGTGCCAGCAGGGCAAGAACAGGGGCGTACACTGAAGCTTTCTTT CASRARTGAYTEAFF
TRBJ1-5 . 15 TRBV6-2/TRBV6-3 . TGTGCCAGCAGTCACTACAGGGTTAGCAATCAGCCCCAGCATTTT CASSHYRVSNQPQHF
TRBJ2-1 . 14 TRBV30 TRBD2 TGTGCCTGGAGTCCGGGCGGGGGGGCCGATGAGCAGTTCTTC CAWSPGGGADEQFF
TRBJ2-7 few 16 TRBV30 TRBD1 TGTGCCTGGAGTGAGGTCCCGGGACAGGGTGTGGACGAGCAGTACTTC CAWSEVPGQGVDEQYF
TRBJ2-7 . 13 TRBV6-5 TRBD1 TGTGCCAGCAGCCAGGGGGTTTCCTACGAGCAGTACTTC CASSQGVSYEQYF
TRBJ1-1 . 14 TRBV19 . TGTGCCAGTACCCTGGACCCCCAGGGAACTGAAGCTTTCTTT CASTLDPQGTEAFF
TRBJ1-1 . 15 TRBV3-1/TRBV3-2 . TGTGCCAGCAGCCCCAAGGGAGGGGGAGGGACTGAAGCTTTCTTT CASSPKGGGGTEAFF
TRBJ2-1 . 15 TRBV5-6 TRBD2 TGTGCCAGCAGCTTAATTCGGGGGGATGGGAATGAGCAGTTCTTC CASSLIRGDGNEQFF
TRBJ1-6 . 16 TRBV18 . TGTGCCAGCTCACCACAGCCCAACAGCCATAATTCACCCCTCCACTTT CASSPQPNSHNSPLHF
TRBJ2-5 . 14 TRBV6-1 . TGTGCCAGCAGTGAAAGGTTTAGCCGAGAGACCCAGTACTTC CASSERFSRETQYF
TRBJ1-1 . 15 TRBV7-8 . TGTGCCAGCAGCCAAGACAGGAGGCCAGGGCTTGGAGCTTTCTTT CASSQDRRPGLGAFF
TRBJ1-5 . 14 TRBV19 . TGTGCCAGTAGCCTTGGGCAGGTCAATCAACCCCAGCATTTT CASSLGQVNQPQHF
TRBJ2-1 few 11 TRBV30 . TGTGCCTGGACCCTAGCGTATGAGCAGTTCTTC CAWTLAYEQFF
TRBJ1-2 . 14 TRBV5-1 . TGCGCCAGCAGCCCAGTAACAGGGAACTATGGCTACACCTTC CASSPVTGNYGYTF
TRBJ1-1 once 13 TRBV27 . TGTGCCAGCACCTCCGCGGGGGACACTGAAGCTTTCTTT CASTSAGDTEAFF
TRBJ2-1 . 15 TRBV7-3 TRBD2 TGTGCCAGCAGCTTATTTAGCGGGGATATACAGGAGCAGTTCTTC CASSLFSGDIQEQFF
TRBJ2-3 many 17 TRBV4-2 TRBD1 TGTGCCAGCAGCCAAGATTGGGCAGGGGGTAACACAGATACGCAGTATTTT CASSQDWAGGNTDTQYF
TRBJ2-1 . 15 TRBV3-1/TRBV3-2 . TGTGCCAGCAGCCAAGACAGGGGTACCTACAATGAGCAGTTCTTC CASSQDRGTYNEQFF
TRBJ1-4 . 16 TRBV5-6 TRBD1 TGTGCCAGCAGGGTCAGGGGGGTCGCGGCTAATGAAAAACTGTTTTTT CASRVRGVAANEKLFF